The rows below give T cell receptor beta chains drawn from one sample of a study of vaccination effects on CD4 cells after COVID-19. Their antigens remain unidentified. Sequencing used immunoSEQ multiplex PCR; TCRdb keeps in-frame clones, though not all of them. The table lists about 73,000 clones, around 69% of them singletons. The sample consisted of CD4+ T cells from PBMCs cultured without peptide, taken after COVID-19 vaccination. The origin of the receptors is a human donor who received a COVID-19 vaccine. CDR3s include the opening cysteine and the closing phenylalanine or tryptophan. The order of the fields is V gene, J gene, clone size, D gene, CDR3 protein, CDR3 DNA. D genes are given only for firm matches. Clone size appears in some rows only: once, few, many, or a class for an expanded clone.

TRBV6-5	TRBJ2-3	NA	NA	CASSYSRGGGTDTQYF	TGTGCCAGCAGTTACTCGAGGGGGGGCGGCACAGATACGCAGTATTTT
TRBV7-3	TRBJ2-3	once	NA	CASSLGADTQYF	TGTGCCAGCAGCTTAGGAGCAGATACGCAGTATTTT
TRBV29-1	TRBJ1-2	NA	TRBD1	CSGRDRDGYGYTF	TGCAGCGGGAGGGACAGGGACGGATATGGCTACACCTTC
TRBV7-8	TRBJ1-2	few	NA	CASSLKADWYYGYTF	TGTGCCAGCAGCTTAAAGGCGGATTGGTACTATGGCTACACCTTC
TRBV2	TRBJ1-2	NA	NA	CASSAGGAGRKYGYTF	TGTGCCAGCAGTGCCGGGGGCGCTGGGCGGAAATATGGCTACACCTTC
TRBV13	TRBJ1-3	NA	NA	CASSLRQADSGNTIYF	TGTGCCAGCAGCTTACGACAGGCGGACTCTGGAAACACCATATATTTT
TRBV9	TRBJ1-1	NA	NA	CASSVTPTSNTEAFF	TGTGCCAGCAGCGTAACCCCTACATCGAACACTGAAGCTTTCTTT
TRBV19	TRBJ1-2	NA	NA	CASTQLGGVYGYTF	TGTGCCAGTACGCAGTTGGGGGGTGTCTATGGCTACACCTTC
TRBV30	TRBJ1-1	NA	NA	CAWSIGLTVAEAFF	TGTGCCTGGAGTATTGGCCTCACGGTGGCTGAAGCTTTCTTT
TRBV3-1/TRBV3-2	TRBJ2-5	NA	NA	CASSQGETQYF	TGTGCCAGCAGCCAGGGGGAGACCCAGTACTTC
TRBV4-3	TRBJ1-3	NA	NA	CASSQELAVVSGNTIYF	TGCGCCAGCAGCCAAGAGTTGGCGGTTGTTTCTGGAAACACCATATATTTT
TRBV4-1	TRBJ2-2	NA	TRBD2	CASSQLGGGADRSGELFF	TGCGCCAGCAGCCAGCTAGGCGGGGGGGCTGACAGATCCGGGGAGCTGTTTTTT
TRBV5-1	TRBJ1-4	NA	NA	CASSRDSVSEKLFF	TGCGCCAGCAGCCGCGACAGCGTGTCCGAAAAACTGTTTTTT
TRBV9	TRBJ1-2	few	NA	CASSEGGPGRTNYGYTF	TGTGCCAGCAGCGAGGGAGGTCCGGGACGGACAAACTATGGCTACACCTTC
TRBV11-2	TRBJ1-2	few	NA	CASSLGESYGYTF	TGTGCCAGCAGCTTAGGGGAGAGCTATGGCTACACCTTC
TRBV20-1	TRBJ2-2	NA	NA	CSARASGELFF	TGCAGTGCTAGAGCCAGCGGGGAGCTGTTTTTT
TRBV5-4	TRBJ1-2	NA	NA	CASSPEQGSYGYTF	TGTGCCAGCAGCCCCGAACAGGGATCCTATGGCTACACCTTC
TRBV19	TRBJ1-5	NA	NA	CASSISNQPQHF	TGTGCCAGTAGTATTAGCAATCAGCCCCAGCATTTT
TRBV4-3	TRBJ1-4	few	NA	CASSPSTATNEKLFF	TGCGCCAGCAGCCCCTCGACAGCAACTAATGAAAAACTGTTTTTT
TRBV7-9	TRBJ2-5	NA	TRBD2	CASSMGTSGYLETQYF	TGTGCCAGCAGCATGGGGACTAGCGGGTACTTAGAGACCCAGTACTTC
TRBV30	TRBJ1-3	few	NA	CAFIRGYTIYF	TGTGCCTTTATCAGGGGCTACACCATATATTTT
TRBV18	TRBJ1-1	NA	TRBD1	CASSPSRGLTEAFF	TGTGCCAGCTCACCCAGCAGGGGGCTCACTGAAGCTTTCTTT
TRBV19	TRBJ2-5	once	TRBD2	CASSIASGGGETQYF	TGTGCCAGTAGTATCGCTAGCGGGGGGGGAGAGACCCAGTACTTC
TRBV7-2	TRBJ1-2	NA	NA	CASSSPVGVGYTF	TGTGCCAGCAGCTCCCCCGTCGGGGTTGGCTACACCTTC
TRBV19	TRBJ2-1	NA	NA	CASSMGRYNEQFF	TGTGCCAGTAGTATGGGACGATACAATGAGCAGTTCTTC
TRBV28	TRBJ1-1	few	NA	CASNQGGGTEAFF	TGTGCCAGCAACCAGGGAGGGGGCACTGAAGCTTTCTTT
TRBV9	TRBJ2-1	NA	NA	CASSVVGGFYNEQFF	TGTGCCAGCAGCGTAGTAGGGGGGTTTTACAATGAGCAGTTCTTC
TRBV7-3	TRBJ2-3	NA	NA	CASSFRTPDTQYF	TGTGCCAGCAGCTTCCGCACGCCAGATACGCAGTATTTT
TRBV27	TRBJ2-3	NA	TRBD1	CASSRTGVDTQYF	TGTGCCAGCAGCAGGACAGGGGTAGATACGCAGTATTTT
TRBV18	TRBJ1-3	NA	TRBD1	CASSQYGTGASGNTIYF	TGTGCCAGCTCGCAATACGGGACAGGAGCCTCTGGAAACACCATATATTTT
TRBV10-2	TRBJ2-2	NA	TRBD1	CASRDREYSGELFF	TGCGCCAGCCGGGACAGGGAATATTCCGGGGAGCTGTTTTTT
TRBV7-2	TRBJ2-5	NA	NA	CASSLARGTQYF	TGTGCCAGCAGCTTAGCACGTGGGACCCAGTACTTC
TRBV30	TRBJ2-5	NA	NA	CAWSNGHQETQYF	TGTGCCTGGAGTAATGGACACCAAGAGACCCAGTACTTC
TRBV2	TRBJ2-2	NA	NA	CASSDQGKEYGELFF	TGTGCCAGCAGTGACCAGGGGAAGGAATACGGGGAGCTGTTTTTT
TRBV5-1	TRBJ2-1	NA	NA	CASSLGRTEYNEQFF	TGCGCCAGCAGCTTGGGCCGGACAGAGTACAATGAGCAGTTCTTC
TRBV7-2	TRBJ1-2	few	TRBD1	CASSLGAGGSYGYTF	TGTGCCAGCAGCTTAGGGGCAGGGGGCTCCTATGGCTACACCTTC
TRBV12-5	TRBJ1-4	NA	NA	CASGLGTAATNEKLFF	TGTGCTAGTGGTTTGGGGACGGCAGCAACTAATGAAAAACTGTTTTTT
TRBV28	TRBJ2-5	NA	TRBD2	CASRLSGVQTQYF	TGTGCCAGCAGGCTCAGCGGGGTTCAGACCCAGTACTTC
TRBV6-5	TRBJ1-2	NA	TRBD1	CASSPGQGGYGYTF	TGTGCCAGCAGTCCCGGACAGGGCGGCTATGGCTACACCTTC
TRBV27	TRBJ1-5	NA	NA	CATNRDRGQPQHF	TGTGCCACGAACAGGGATAGGGGTCAGCCCCAGCATTTT
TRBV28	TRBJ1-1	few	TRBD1	CAINYVRDRGPGAFF	TGTGCCATTAACTACGTCCGGGACAGGGGGCCTGGAGCTTTCTTT
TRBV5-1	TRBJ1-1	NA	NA	CASSLGDLGTEAFF	TGCGCCAGCAGCTTGGGGGACTTGGGGACTGAAGCTTTCTTT
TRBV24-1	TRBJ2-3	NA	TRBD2	CATSDLTSGTSTDTQYF	TGTGCCACCAGTGACCTGACTAGCGGAACTAGCACAGATACGCAGTATTTT
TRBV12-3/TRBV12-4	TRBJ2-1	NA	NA	CASSLTVRGVQFF	TGTGCCAGCAGCCTCACAGTGCGGGGTGTGCAGTTCTTC
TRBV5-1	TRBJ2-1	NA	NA	CASSILGLASNEQFF	TGCGCCAGCAGCATCTTAGGGCTAGCGTCAAATGAGCAGTTCTTC
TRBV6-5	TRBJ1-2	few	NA	CASRGGAGRDYGYTF	TGTGCCAGCAGGGGGGGGGCAGGAAGAGACTATGGCTACACCTTC
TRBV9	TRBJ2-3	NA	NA	CASSLQPLPTDTQYF	TGTGCCAGCAGCCTTCAGCCCCTCCCCACAGATACGCAGTATTTT
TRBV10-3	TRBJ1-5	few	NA	CAISDFGASNQPQHF	TGTGCCATCAGTGACTTCGGGGCAAGCAATCAGCCCCAGCATTTT
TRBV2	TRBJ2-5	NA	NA	CAAGVYQETQYF	TGTGCCGCAGGGGTCTACCAAGAGACCCAGTACTTC
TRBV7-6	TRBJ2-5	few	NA	CASSPQGLGISETQYF	TGTGCCAGCAGCCCCCAGGGGTTGGGAATTTCGGAGACCCAGTACTTC
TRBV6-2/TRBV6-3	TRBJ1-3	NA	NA	CASSNQGLSSGNTIYF	TGTGCCAGCAGTAATCAAGGCCTGAGCTCTGGAAACACCATATATTTT
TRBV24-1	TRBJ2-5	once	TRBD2	CATSDPDPTSGGPGGQETQYF	TGTGCCACCAGTGATCCCGACCCGACTAGCGGGGGGCCCGGAGGGCAAGAGACCCAGTACTTC
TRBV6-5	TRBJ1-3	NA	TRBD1	CASSTGGYSGNTIYF	TGTGCCAGCAGTACAGGGGGATACTCTGGAAACACCATATATTTT
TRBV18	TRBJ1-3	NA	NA	CASSPGLSSGNTIYF	TGTGCCAGCTCGCCGGGCCTGAGCTCTGGAAACACCATATATTTT
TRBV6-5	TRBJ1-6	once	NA	CASSYRLNSPLHF	TGTGCCAGCAGTTACAGGCTTAATTCACCCCTCCACTTT
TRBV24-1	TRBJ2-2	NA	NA	CATSDLLATGELFF	TGTGCCACCAGTGACCTATTAGCGACCGGGGAGCTGTTTTTT
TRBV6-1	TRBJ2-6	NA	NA	CASSEVEDSGANVLTF	TGTGCCAGCAGTGAAGTAGAAGACTCTGGGGCCAACGTCCTGACTTTC
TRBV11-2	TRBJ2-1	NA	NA	CASSLRLGSENEQFF	TGTGCCAGCAGCCTAAGATTAGGTAGCGAAAATGAGCAGTTCTTC
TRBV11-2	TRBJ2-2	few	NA	CASSPRDIGLGAGELFF	TGTGCCAGCAGCCCCCGGGACATAGGGCTTGGCGCCGGGGAGCTGTTTTTT